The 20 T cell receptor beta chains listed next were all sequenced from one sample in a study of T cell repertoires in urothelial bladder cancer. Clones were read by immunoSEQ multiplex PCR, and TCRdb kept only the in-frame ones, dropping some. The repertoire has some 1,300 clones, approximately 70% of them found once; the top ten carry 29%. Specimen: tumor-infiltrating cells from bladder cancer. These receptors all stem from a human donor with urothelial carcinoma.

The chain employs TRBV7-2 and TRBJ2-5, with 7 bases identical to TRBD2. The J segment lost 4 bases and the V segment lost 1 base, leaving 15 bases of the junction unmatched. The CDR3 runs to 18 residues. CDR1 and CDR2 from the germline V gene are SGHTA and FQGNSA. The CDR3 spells CASSLDRSPSGLRETQYF. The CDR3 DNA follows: TGTGCCAGCAGCTTAGATCGCTCCCCTAGCGGCCTTAGAGAGACCCAGTACTTC.

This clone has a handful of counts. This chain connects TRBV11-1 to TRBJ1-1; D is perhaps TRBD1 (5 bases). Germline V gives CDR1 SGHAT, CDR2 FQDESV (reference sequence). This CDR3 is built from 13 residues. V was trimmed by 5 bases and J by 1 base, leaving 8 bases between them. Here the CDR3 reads CASSTTENTEAFF. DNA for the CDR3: TGTGCCAGCAGCACGACAGAGAACACTGAAGCTTTCTTT. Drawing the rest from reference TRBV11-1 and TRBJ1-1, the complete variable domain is EAEVAQSPRYKITEKSQAVAFWCDPISGHATLYWYRQILGQGPELLVQFQDESVVDDSQLPKDRFSAERLKGVDSTLKIQPAELGDSAMYLCASSTTENTEAFFGQGTRLTVV.

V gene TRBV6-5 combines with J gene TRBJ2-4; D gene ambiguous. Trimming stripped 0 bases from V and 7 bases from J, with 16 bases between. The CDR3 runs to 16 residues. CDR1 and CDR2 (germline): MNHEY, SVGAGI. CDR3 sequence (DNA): TGTGCCAGCAGTTACTCGATCGCAGGTGGGAAGAACATTCAGTACTTC. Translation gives CASSYSIAGGKNIQYF.

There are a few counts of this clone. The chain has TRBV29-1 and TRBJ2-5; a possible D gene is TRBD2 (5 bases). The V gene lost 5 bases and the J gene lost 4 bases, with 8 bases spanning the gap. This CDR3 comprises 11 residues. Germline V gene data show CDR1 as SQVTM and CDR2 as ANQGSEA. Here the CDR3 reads CSVSGGETQYF. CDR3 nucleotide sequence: TGCAGCGTTAGTGGAGGAGAGACCCAGTACTTC.

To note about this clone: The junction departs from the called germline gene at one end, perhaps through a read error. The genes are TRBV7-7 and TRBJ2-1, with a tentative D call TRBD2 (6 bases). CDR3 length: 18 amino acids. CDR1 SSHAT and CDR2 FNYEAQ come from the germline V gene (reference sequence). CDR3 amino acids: CASSLGTPGPSSYNEQFF. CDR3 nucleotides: TGTGCTAGCAGCTTAGGGACTCCGGGACCAAGCTCCTACAATGAGCAGTTCTTC.

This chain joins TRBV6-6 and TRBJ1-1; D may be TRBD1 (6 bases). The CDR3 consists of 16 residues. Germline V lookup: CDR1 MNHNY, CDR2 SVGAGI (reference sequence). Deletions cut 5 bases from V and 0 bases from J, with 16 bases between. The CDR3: CASSRAGGQLNTEAFF. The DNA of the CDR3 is TGTGCCAGCAGTCGGGCGGGGGGGCAGTTGAACACTGAAGCTTTCTTT.

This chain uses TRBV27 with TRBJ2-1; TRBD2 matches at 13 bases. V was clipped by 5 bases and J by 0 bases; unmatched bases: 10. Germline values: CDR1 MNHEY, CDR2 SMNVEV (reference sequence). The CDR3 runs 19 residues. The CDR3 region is CASSPKGLAGASSYNEQFF. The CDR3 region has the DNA TGTGCCAGCAGTCCCAAAGGACTAGCGGGGGCAAGCTCCTACAATGAGCAGTTCTTC.

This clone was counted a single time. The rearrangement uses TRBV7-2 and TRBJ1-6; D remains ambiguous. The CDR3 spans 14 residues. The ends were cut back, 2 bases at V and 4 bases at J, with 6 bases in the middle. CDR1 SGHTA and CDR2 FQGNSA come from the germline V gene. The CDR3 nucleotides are TGTGCCAGCAGCTTAACGAGTTATAATTCACCCCTCCACTTT. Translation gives CASSLTSYNSPLHF.

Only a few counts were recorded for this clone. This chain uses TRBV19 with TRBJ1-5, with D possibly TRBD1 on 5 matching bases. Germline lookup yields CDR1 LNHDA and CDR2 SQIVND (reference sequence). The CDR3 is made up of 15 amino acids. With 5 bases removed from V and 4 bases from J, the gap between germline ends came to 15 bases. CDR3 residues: CASSWGRGGNQPQHF. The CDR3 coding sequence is TGTGCCAGTAGTTGGGGCCGGGGAGGGAATCAGCCCCAGCATTTT. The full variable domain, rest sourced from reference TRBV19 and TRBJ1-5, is DGGITQSPKYLFRKEGQNVTLSCEQNLNHDAMYWYRQDPGQGLRLIYYSQIVNDFQKGDIAEGYSVSREKKESFPLTVTSAQKNPTAFYLCASSWGRGGNQPQHFGDGTRLSIL.

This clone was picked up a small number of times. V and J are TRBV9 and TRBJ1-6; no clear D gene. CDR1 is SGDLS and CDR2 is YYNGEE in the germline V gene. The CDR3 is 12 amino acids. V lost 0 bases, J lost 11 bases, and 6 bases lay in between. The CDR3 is CASSVGGPPLHF. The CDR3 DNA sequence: TGTGCCAGCAGCGTAGGAGGGCCACCCCTCCACTTT.

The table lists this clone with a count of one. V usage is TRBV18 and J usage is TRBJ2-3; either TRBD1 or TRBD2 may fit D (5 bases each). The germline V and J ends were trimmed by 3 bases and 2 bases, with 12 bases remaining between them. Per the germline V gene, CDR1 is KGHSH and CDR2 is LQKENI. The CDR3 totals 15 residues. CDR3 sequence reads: CASSPPGPLTDTQYF. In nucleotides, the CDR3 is TGTGCCAGCTCACCCCCGGGACCCCTCACAGATACGCAGTATTTT.

CDR3 in DNA: TGTGCCAGCGCATCCCGGGGGGACGCACCTTTTGATGAGCAGTTCTTC. Protein sequence: CASASRGDAPFDEQFF. This rearrangement joins TRBV19 to TRBJ2-1, with TRBD2 matching 7 bases. Trimming removed 9 bases from V and 8 bases from J; junction bases left unmatched: 19. Germline CDR1 LNHDA, CDR2 SQIVND (reference sequence). There are 16 residues in the CDR3.

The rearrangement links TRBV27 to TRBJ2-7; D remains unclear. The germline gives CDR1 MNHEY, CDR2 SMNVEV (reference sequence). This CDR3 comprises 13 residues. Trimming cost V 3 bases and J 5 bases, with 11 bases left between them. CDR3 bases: TGTGCCAGCAGTTTCGACAAGGGTGACGAGCAGTACTTC. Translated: CASSFDKGDEQYF.

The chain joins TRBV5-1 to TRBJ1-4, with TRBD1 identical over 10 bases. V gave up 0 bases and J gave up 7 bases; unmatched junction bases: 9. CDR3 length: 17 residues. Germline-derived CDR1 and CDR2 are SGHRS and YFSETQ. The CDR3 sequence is CASSLGDRGYEGEKLFF. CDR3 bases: TGCGCCAGCAGCTTGGGGGACAGGGGATATGAGGGTGAAAAACTGTTTTTT.

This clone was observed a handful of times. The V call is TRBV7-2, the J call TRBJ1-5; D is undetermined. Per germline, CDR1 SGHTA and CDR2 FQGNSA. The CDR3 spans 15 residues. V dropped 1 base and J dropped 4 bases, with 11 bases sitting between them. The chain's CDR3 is CASSLVRAENQPQHF. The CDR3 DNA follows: TGTGCCAGCAGCTTAGTGAGGGCGGAAAATCAGCCCCAGCATTTT. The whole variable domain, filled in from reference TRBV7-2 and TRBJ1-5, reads GAGVSQSPSNKVTEKGKDVELRCDPISGHTALYWYRQSLGQGLEFLIYFQGNSAPDKSGLPSDRFSAERTGGSVSTLTIQRTQQEDSAVYLCASSLVRAENQPQHFGDGTRLSIL.

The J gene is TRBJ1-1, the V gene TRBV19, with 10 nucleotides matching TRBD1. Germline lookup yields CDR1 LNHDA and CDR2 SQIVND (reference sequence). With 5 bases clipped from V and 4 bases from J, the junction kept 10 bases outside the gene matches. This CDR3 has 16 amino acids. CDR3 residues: CASSGDSGQGSTEAFF. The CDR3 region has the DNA TGTGCCAGTAGTGGGGATTCGGGACAGGGGAGCACTGAAGCTTTCTTT.

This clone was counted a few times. In DNA form, the CDR3 reads TGTGCCAGCAGCCCGGGACAGCCGGGACTGGGGAGCTACACCTTC. Translation: CASSPGQPGLGSYTF. This chain links TRBV7-6 with TRBJ1-2, with TRBD1 identical over 7 bases. Trimming took 5 bases from V and 9 from J; bases not matched to a gene: 15. The germline V gene encodes CDR1 SGHVS and CDR2 FNYEAQ. CDR3 size: 15 residues.

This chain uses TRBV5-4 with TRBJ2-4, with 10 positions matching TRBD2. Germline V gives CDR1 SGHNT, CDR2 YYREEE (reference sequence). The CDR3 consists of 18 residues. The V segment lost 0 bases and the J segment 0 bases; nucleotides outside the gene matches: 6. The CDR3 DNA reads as TGTGCCAGCAGCTTGGGTGGTAGCGGGGGGTTAGCCAAAAACATTCAGTACTTC. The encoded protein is CASSLGGSGGLAKNIQYF.

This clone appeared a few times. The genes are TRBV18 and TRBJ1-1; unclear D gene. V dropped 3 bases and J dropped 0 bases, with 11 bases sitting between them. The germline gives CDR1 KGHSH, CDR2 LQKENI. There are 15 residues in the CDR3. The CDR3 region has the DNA TGTGCCAGCTCACCGTTGGCAGACATGAACACTGAAGCTTTCTTT. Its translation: CASSPLADMNTEAFF.

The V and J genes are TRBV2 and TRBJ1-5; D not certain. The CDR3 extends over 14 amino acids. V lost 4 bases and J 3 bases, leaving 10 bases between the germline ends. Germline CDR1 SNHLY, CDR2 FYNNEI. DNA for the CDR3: TGTGCCAGCAGTGTTGGGCGGATCAATCAGCCCCAGCATTTT. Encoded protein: CASSVGRINQPQHF.